This paragraph covers one T cell receptor (beta chain) sequence. Antigen unknown. This entry is derived from a study of cytotoxic CD8 clonotypes in ibrutinib-treated CLL. In the study overall: Samples showed on average about 250,000 productive templates and about 100,000 productive rearrangements. Study-level points and caveats: Higher circulating CD8+ T-cell counts strongly accompanied higher baseline clonality, above age-matched healthy donors.

TCR beta libraries used 2 to 2.5 micrograms of genomic DNA from cryopreserved PBMCs. From germline, CDR1 is KGHSH and CDR2 LQKENI. V lost 0 bases, J lost 4 bases, and 6 bases stayed unmatched. The CDR3 has 17 residues. Using immunoSEQ multiplex PCR, the repertoire was profiled, and TCRdb retains in-frame clones only, with some absent. The sample yields some 140,000 clones, approximately 80% seen once. The chain uses TRBV18 and TRBJ2-1; 10 bases align to TRBD2. The sequencing here drew on PBMCs, taken after 12 months of ibrutinib treatment. This clonotype was obtained from a human donor with chronic lymphocytic leukemia. The CDR3 sequence: CASSPPSLAGAYNEQFF. The CDR3 DNA reads TGTGCCAGCTCACCACCGTCTCTAGCGGGGGCATACAATGAGCAGTTCTTC.